This T cell receptor (beta chain) was sequenced in a study of blood T cell repertoires in COVID-19. Study context: Donors in the United States, Italy and Spain gave samples during acute or convalescent COVID-19.

The CDR3 is made up of 16 amino acids. Germline-derived CDR1 and CDR2 are SGDLS and YYNGEE. With V trimmed by 3 bases and J by 0 bases, 7 bases remained unmatched. Source study methods: Reference gene primer amplification yielded estimated nucleated cell counts. The repertoire was sequenced with immunoSEQ multiplex PCR; TCRdb's copy has only in-frame clones and lacks some. From that table come the V and J calls and clone size; the DNA was used to work out D and trimming. The repertoire holds about half a million clones, with 80% to 90% as singletons. This sequence was found in a human donor in a cohort sampled during active COVID-19. Material: peripheral blood. The chain has TRBV9 and TRBJ1-2; 8 positions match TRBD1. CDR3 nucleotide sequence: TGTGCCAGCAGCGGTGATGACAGGGGAGCTAACTATGGCTACACCTTC. Translation gives CASSGDDRGANYGYTF. Full variable domain (remainder filled in from reference TRBV9 and TRBJ1-2): DSGVTQTPKHLITATGQRVTLRCSPRSGDLSVYWYQQSLDQGLQFLIQYYNGEERAKGNILERFSAQQFPDLHSELNLSSLELGDSALYFCASSGDDRGANYGYTFGSGTRLTVV.